Following are 3 T cell receptor beta chains from one sample sequenced in a study of Graves' ophthalmopathy and Graves' hyperthyroidism. RNA transcripts were the source from which TCR beta CDR3 regions were amplified. Second-round multiplex PCR came after a first-round RT-PCR that employed HTBI primers. MiXCR was run by TCRdb on the multiplex PCR reads, yielding one entry per CDR3 protein. This repertoire shows 350,000 to 450,000 distinct CDR3 sequences, around a fifth found once; its top ten account for under 3.5%. The sample comprised peripheral blood. The receptors stem from a woman between 18 and 29 years old with stable Graves' hyperthyroidism.

This clonotype appeared many times. The chain carries TRBV6-5 and TRBJ1-1; D might be TRBD1 (5 bases). The CDR3 extends over 17 amino acids. Per germline, CDR1 MNHEY and CDR2 SVGAGI. V dropped 4 bases and J dropped 7 bases, with 25 bases sitting between them. The CDR3 sequence is CASSSPSGRAGGYEAFF. Here the CDR3 DNA reads TGTGCCAGCAGTTCTCCTTCAGGGCGGGCCGGGGGGTATGAAGCTTTCTTT.

The V gene is TRBV6-1, the J gene TRBJ2-7; possible D gene TRBD1, 6 bases. CDR1 is MNHNS, CDR2 SASEGT, per germline. The V and J ends lost 6 bases and 6 bases respectively, with 21 bases between them. CDR3 length: 15 amino acids. Written as DNA, the CDR3 is TGTGCCAGCAGCACTGGCCGGGACACCCCTTTCGAGCAGTACTTC. This sequence encodes CASSTGRDTPFEQYF.

At least ten counts were recorded for this clonotype. V gene TRBV12-3 or TRBV12-4 combines with J gene TRBJ1-1; D is uncertain. The CDR3 is 14 residues long. The germline V and J ends were trimmed by 7 bases and 1 base, with 13 bases remaining between them. CDR3 DNA sequence: TGTGCCAGCACCTTACATATGACGAACACTGAAGCTTTCTTT. Amino acids: CASTLHMTNTEAFF.